Below, 17 T cell receptor beta chains from the same sample are listed, as sequenced in a study of blood T cell repertoires in COVID-19. Profiling relied on immunoSEQ multiplex PCR, and the TCRdb table lists in-frame clones only, not all of them. This table holds under 250,000 clones, approximately 82% found once. The specimen was peripheral blood. These TCRs come from a woman at least 80 years old with acute or convalescent COVID-19.

This sequence joins TRBV2 and TRBJ1-5, with no clear D. This CDR3 spans 13 amino acids. Germline assignment: CDR1 SNHLY and CDR2 FYNNEI. V lost 5 bases and J 7 bases, leaving 12 bases between the germline ends. The CDR3 nucleotides read TGTGCCAGCAGTCCGGGGAAAGGACAGCCCCAGCATTTT. This codes for CASSPGKGQPQHF.

The chain uses TRBV7-3 and TRBJ2-1, with 8 bases fitting TRBD2. Germline trimming cut 2 bases from V and 3 bases from J; bases unmatched to any gene: 12. This CDR3 contains 18 residues. Germline V gene sequence: CDR1 SGHTA, CDR2 FQGTGA. Here the CDR3 DNA reads TGTGCCAGCAGCTTATATCCCCAGCGGGGGCCTCTCTACAATGAGCAGTTCTTC. Translation: CASSLYPQRGPLYNEQFF.

This chain links TRBV5-1 with TRBJ1-2; D uncertain. This CDR3 is built from 12 residues. V was pared by 5 bases and J by 4 bases, with 9 bases between. Germline CDR1 is SGHRS and CDR2 is YFSETQ. In DNA, the CDR3 is TGCGCCAGCAGGGAGGAGGGCTATGGCTACACCTTC. Protein sequence: CASREEGYGYTF. The full variable domain, rest sourced from reference TRBV5-1 and TRBJ1-2, is KAGVTQTPRYLIKTRGQQVTLSCSPISGHRSVSWYQQTPGQGLQFLFEYFSETQRNKGNFPGRFSGRQFSNSRSEMNVSTLELGDSALYLCASREEGYGYTFGSGTRLTVV.

This chain connects TRBV5-1 to TRBJ2-5, with D unresolved. Deletions cut 0 bases from V and 1 base from J, with 7 bases between. From germline, CDR1 is SGHRS and CDR2 YFSETQ. The CDR3 is made up of 14 amino acids. CDR3 sequence: CASSLGTSQETQYF. CDR3 in DNA: TGCGCCAGCAGCTTGGGCACATCCCAAGAGACCCAGTACTTC.

This rearrangement joins TRBV12-3 or TRBV12-4 to TRBJ1-1; TRBD1 aligns across 8 bases. V lost 7 bases, J lost 4 bases, and 5 bases stayed unmatched. The CDR3 extends over 13 amino acids. In DNA, the CDR3 is TGTGCCAGCACCCTGGACAGGGCCACTGAAGCTTTCTTT. Its protein product is CASTLDRATEAFF.

This chain joins TRBV14 and TRBJ1-3; unclear D gene. V lost 0 bases and J lost 2, with 5 bases in between. Germline V CDR1 and CDR2: SGHDN, FVKESK. The CDR3 spans 14 residues. CDR3 loop: CASSQDLPGNTIYF. The CDR3 DNA reads as TGTGCCAGCAGCCAAGATCTACCTGGAAACACCATATATTTT.

This clone showed up just once. The V call is TRBV12-3 or TRBV12-4, the J call TRBJ1-1; 7 nucleotides agree with TRBD1. V shed 8 bases, J shed 2 bases, and the junction held 5 bases outside the gene matches. This CDR3 contains 13 residues. The DNA for the CDR3 is TGTGCCAGCGCGGGACAGCTAAACACTGAAGCTTTCTTT. Its translation is CASAGQLNTEAFF.

The V gene is TRBV2, the J gene TRBJ2-3; tentatively, D is TRBD2 (5 bases). Trimming took 3 bases from V and 8 from J, leaving 12 bases between them. The CDR3 extends over 13 amino acids. The germline gives CDR1 SNHLY, CDR2 FYNNEI. The CDR3 coding sequence is TGTGCCAGCAGTGATTGGACTGGCGGTACGCAGTATTTT. Translated, it gives CASSDWTGGTQYF.

In its sample, this clone was seen once. The rearrangement joins TRBV6-5 to TRBJ2-1; D call uncertain. Trimming shortened V by 7 bases and J by 8 bases, and 15 bases separated the two germline ends. The germline gives CDR1 MNHEY, CDR2 SVGAGI. This CDR3 has 13 amino acids. CDR3 in DNA: TGTGCCAGCACCTTAACCCAACGGGATGAGCAGTTCTTC. This codes for CASTLTQRDEQFF.

J is TRBJ2-3 and V is TRBV4-2; TRBD2 matches at 10 bases. The CDR3 runs to 15 residues. The V and J ends lost 4 bases and 4 bases, in that order; junction bases with no gene match: 5. In germline, CDR1 is LGHNA, CDR2 YNFKEQ. DNA for the CDR3: TGTGCCAGCAGCCCCGCTAGCGGGGGAGCAGATACGCAGTATTTT. This translates into CASSPASGGADTQYF.

The rearrangement uses TRBV7-2 and TRBJ1-4; possibly TRBD1 for D (6 bases). Germline CDR1 reads SGHTA; CDR2 reads FQGNSA. The length of the CDR3 is 15 residues. The ends were cut back, 2 bases at V and 7 bases at J, with 14 bases in the middle. Here the CDR3 DNA reads TGTGCCAGCAGCTTATTCGGGGGGCTTAGTGAAAAACTGTTTTTT. Its protein is CASSLFGGLSEKLFF.

The chain couples TRBV19 to TRBJ1-1; TRBD1 matches at 7 bases. After removal of 5 bases from V and 5 bases from J, the junction contained 5 bases not matched to a gene. Germline V gives CDR1 LNHDA, CDR2 SQIVND (reference sequence). The CDR3 is 13 residues long. DNA for the CDR3: TGTGCCAGTAGTGCTAACAGGGGAACTGAAGCTTTCTTT. Translated: CASSANRGTEAFF.

The V call is TRBV29-1, the J call TRBJ2-5; tentative D call: TRBD2 (6 bases). Germline loops: CDR1 SQVTM, CDR2 ANQGSEA. The CDR3 contains 10 residues. The DNA of the CDR3 is TGCACCGGAGGGCAAGAGACCCAGTACTTC. It encodes CTGGQETQYF.

The chain recombines TRBV12-3 or TRBV12-4 with TRBJ1-1; 9 nucleotides agree with TRBD1. The V segment lost 7 bases and the J segment 6 bases; nucleotides outside the gene matches: 6. The CDR3 totals 13 residues. Written as DNA, the CDR3 is TGTGCCAGCAACCGAGACAGGGGGGCTGAAGCTTTCTTT. Protein sequence: CASNRDRGAEAFF.

The rearrangement joins TRBV7-2 to TRBJ1-1; tentatively, D is TRBD1 (6 bases). The V gene lost 0 bases and the J gene lost 8 bases, with 16 bases spanning the gap. This CDR3 is 15 amino acids long. CDR1 SGHTA and CDR2 FQGNSA come from the germline V gene. This chain's CDR3 is CASSLALSGVREAFF. Written as DNA, the CDR3 is TGTGCCAGCAGCTTAGCTCTGTCAGGGGTGCGGGAAGCTTTCTTT.

On this clone itself: Other DNA sequences of this sample code for an identical CDR3. This chain joins TRBV11-2 and TRBJ2-2; no clear D. This CDR3 region has 15 residues. Between the trimmed V and J ends, which lost 1 base and 1 base, there was a span of 7 bases. CDR1 SGHAT and CDR2 FQNNGV come from the germline V gene. The CDR3 DNA is TGTGCCAGCAGCTTAGTGAGTGGGAACACCGGGGAGCTGTTTTTT. Translated, it gives CASSLVSGNTGELFF.

This sequence joins TRBV19 and TRBJ1-6; the D is unclear. CDR3 size: 14 residues. The V end was cut by 1 base, the J end by 10 bases, with 11 bases between. Looked up from germline, CDR1 is LNHDA and CDR2 is SQIVND (reference sequence). The CDR3 loop is CASSIGETQSPLHF. The CDR3 DNA sequence: TGTGCCAGTAGTATAGGCGAGACTCAGTCACCCCTCCACTTT. Full variable domain (remainder filled in from reference TRBV19 and TRBJ1-6): DGGITQSPKYLFRKEGQNVTLSCEQNLNHDAMYWYRQDPGQGLRLIYYSQIVNDFQKGDIAEGYSVSREKKESFPLTVTSAQKNPTAFYLCASSIGETQSPLHFGNGTRLTVT.